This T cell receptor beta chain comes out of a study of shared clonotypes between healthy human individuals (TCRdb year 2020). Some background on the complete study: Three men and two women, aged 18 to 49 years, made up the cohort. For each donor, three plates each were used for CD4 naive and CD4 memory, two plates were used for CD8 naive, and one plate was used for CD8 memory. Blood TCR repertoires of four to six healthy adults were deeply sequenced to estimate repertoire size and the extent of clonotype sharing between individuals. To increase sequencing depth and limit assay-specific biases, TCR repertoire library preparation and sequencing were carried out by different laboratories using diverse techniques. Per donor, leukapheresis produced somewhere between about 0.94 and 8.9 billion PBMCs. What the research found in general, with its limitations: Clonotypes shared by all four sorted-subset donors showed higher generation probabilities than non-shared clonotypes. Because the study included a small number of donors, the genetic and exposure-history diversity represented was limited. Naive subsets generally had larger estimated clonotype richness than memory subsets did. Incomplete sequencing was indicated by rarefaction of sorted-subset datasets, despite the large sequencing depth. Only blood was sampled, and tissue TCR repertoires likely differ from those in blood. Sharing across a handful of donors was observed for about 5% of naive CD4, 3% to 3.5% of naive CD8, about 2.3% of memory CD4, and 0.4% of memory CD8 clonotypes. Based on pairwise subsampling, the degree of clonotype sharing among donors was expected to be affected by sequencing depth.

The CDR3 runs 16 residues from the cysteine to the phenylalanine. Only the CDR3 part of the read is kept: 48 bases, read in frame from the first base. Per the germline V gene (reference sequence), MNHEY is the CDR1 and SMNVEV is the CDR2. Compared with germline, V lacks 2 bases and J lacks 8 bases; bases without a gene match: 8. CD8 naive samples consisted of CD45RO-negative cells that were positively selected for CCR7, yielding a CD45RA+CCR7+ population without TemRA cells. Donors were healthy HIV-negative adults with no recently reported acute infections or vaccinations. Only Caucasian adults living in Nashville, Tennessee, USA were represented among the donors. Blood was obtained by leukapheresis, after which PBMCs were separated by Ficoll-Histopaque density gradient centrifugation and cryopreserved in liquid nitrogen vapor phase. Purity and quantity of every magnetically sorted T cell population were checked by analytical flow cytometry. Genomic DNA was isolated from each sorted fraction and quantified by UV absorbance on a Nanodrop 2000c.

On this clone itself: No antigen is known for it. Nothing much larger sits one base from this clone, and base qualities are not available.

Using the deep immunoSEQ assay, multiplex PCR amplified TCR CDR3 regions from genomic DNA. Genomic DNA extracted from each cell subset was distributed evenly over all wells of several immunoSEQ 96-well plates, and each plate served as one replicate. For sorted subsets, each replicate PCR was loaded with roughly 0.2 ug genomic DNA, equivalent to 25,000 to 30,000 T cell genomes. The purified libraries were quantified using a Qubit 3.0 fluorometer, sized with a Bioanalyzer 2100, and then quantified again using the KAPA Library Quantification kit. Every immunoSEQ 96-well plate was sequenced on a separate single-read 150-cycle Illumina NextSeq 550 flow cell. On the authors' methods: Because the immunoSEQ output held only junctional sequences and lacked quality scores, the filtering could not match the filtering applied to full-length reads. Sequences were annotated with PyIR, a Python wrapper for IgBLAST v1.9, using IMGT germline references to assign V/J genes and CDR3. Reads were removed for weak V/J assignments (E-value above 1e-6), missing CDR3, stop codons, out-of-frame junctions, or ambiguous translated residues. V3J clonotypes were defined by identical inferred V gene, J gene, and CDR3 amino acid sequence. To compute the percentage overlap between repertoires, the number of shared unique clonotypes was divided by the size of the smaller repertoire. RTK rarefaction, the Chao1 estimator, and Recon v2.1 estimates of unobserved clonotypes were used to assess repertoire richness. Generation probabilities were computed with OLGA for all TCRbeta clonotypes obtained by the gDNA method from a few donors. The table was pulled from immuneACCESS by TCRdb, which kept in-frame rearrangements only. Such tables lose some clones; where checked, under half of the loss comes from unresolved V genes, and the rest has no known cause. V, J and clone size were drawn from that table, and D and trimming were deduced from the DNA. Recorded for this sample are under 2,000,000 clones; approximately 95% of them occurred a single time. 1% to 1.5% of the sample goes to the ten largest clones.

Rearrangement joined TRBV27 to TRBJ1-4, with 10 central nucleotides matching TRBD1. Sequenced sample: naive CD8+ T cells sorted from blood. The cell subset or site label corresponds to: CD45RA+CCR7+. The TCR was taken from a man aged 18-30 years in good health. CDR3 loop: CASSLLPGQGREKLFF. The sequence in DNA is TGTGCCAGCAGTTTACTCCCGGGACAGGGGAGAGAAAAACTGTTTTTT.